Following are 19 T cell receptor beta chains from one sample sequenced in a study of T cell repertoires in cytomegalovirus infection. TCRdb processed the reads anew with MiXCR; each CDR3 protein has one entry. The profile shows 200,000 to 300,000 distinct CDR3 sequences, roughly 10% of them singletons. The sequencing input was PBMCs. Every receptor here comes from a human donor in good health (CMV status not recorded). Some clones in this sample may be carry-over from other donors' samples.

This clonotype was seen at least ten times. The chain combines TRBV7-2 with TRBJ2-3; D is unresolved. Germline values: CDR1 SGHTA, CDR2 FQGNSA. CDR3 length: 13 residues. Trimming stripped 4 bases from V and 1 base from J, with 6 bases between. CDR3 sequence reads: CASSSVGTDTQYF. As DNA, the CDR3 is TGTGCCAGCAGCTCCGTGGGCACAGATACGCAGTATTTT.

This clonotype has more than one count but fewer than ten. The V and J genes are TRBV6-2 or TRBV6-3 and TRBJ1-4; no reliable D call. V gave up 3 bases and J gave up 6 bases, with 8 bases separating them. This CDR3 contains 13 residues. The germline CDR1 and CDR2 sequences are MNHEY and SVGEGT. Here the CDR3 reads CASSYPKDEKLFF. The CDR3 DNA reads as TGTGCCAGCAGTTATCCGAAGGATGAAAAACTGTTTTTT.

This clonotype was picked up many times. This chain joins TRBV20-1 and TRBJ1-2; possible D gene TRBD1, 6 bases. The CDR3 runs to 14 residues. The V and J ends lost 0 bases and 3 bases respectively, with 11 bases between them. The V gene's germline CDR1 is DFQATT and CDR2 SNEGSKA (reference sequence). For the CDR3, the DNA is TGCAGTGCTAGAGAAAGGGCAGGGGACTATGGCTACACCTTC. Translating gives CSARERAGDYGYTF.

This clonotype was counted ten times or more. The rearrangement uses TRBV12-3 or TRBV12-4 and TRBJ2-6; D remains ambiguous. This CDR3 has 14 amino acids. V gave up 8 bases and J gave up 2 bases, with 10 bases separating them. The CDR3 coding sequence is TGTGCCAGCTTATCGCGAACTGGGGCCAACGTCCTGACTTTC. Protein: CASLSRTGANVLTF.

This clonotype was found many times. The chain uses TRBV2 and TRBJ2-3; a possible D gene is TRBD1 (6 bases). This CDR3 spans 15 amino acids. CDR1 is SNHLY and CDR2 is FYNNEI in the germline V gene. Trimming removed 6 bases from V and 2 bases from J, with 15 bases in between. The CDR3 DNA follows: TGTGCCAGCAGAAGTCAGGGGTTGGCCACAGATACGCAGTATTTT. Translating it yields CASRSQGLATDTQYF.

This clonotype was observed many times. The J gene is TRBJ1-5, the V gene TRBV7-8; 7 bases align to TRBD1. V lost 4 bases and J lost 1; bases outside the gene matches: 1. This CDR3 is 14 amino acids long. Germline CDR1 and CDR2: SGHVS and FQNEAQ. The CDR3 coding sequence is TGTGCCAGCAGCTCGGGACAGAGCAATCAGCCCCAGCATTTT. It specifies CASSSGQSNQPQHF.

The chain has TRBV7-2 and TRBJ1-1; D is undetermined. The CDR3 runs to 17 residues. V was trimmed by 1 base and J by 2 bases, leaving 17 bases between them. The germline CDR1 and CDR2 sequences are SGHTA and FQGNSA. The DNA of the CDR3 is TGTGCCAGCAGCTTAGGCCCTGGTGGTCGCAGTAACACTGAAGCTTTCTTT. Translation: CASSLGPGGRSNTEAFF.

In its sample, this clonotype was seen many times. This sequence joins TRBV7-8 and TRBJ1-3, with a possible D match to TRBD1 (5 bases). V was pared by 3 bases and J by 4 bases, with 16 bases between. Per germline, CDR1 SGHVS and CDR2 FQNEAQ. The CDR3 is made up of 16 amino acids. The CDR3 sequence is CASSLGASGAGNTIYF. The CDR3 region has the DNA TGTGCCAGCAGCTTGGGAGCTAGCGGGGCCGGAAACACCATATATTTT.

This clonotype occurred many times. The chain couples TRBV7-2 to TRBJ1-2, with TRBD1 matching over 7 bases. Germline trimming cut 5 bases from V and 4 bases from J; bases unmatched to any gene: 7. CDR3 length: 14 amino acids. Germline CDR1 reads SGHTA; CDR2 reads FQGNSA. DNA for the CDR3: TGTGCCAGCAGCCCGAGGACAGGAAGCTATGGCTACACCTTC. As protein: CASSPRTGSYGYTF.

The genes are TRBV12-3 or TRBV12-4 and TRBJ2-3; 7 nucleotides align to TRBD2. The length of the CDR3 is 16 residues. Trimming took 1 base from V and 3 from J; bases not matched to a gene: 7. In DNA, the CDR3 is TGTGCCAGCAGTTTAGTACGGCGGGGGTCAACAGATACGCAGTATTTT. Its translation is CASSLVRRGSTDTQYF.

This clonotype has just a few counts. CDR3 DNA: TGTGCCAGCAGTCCAGCGGGACAGGCTATCCTTCCCCTCCACTTT. Translated: CASSPAGQAILPLHF. The chain uses TRBV6-2 or TRBV6-3 and TRBJ1-6, with TRBD1 matching 8 bases. V shed 5 bases and J 13 bases; nucleotides not matched to a gene: 13. Germline V gives CDR1 MNHEY, CDR2 SVGEGT. The CDR3 sequence is 15 residues long.

V gene TRBV10-2 combines with J gene TRBJ2-7; D perhaps matches TRBD2 (6 bases). This CDR3 has 13 amino acids. The V gene's germline CDR1 is WSHSY and CDR2 SAAADI. The V and J ends lost 6 bases and 7 bases respectively, with 16 bases between them. DNA of the CDR3: TGCGCCAGCAGCGCGGGACTCCTTAAGGAGCAGTACTTC. Its translation is CASSAGLLKEQYF.

The V gene is TRBV6-5, the J gene TRBJ1-2; D may be TRBD1 (5 bases). The CDR3 is made up of 15 amino acids. V was shortened by 5 bases and J by 5 bases, with 18 bases between the two germline ends. CDR1 is MNHEY and CDR2 is SVGAGI in the germline V gene. The CDR3: CASSTTASPVYGYTF. As DNA, the CDR3 is TGTGCCAGCAGTACGACAGCCTCCCCCGTATATGGCTACACCTTC.

This clonotype was seen many times. The genes are TRBV7-2 and TRBJ1-6; the match to TRBD1 covers 9 bases. The trim removed 8 bases at V and 10 bases at J, leaving 6 bases unmatched. This CDR3 spans 13 amino acids. The germline V gene encodes CDR1 SGHTA and CDR2 FQGNSA. CDR3 coding DNA: TGTGCCAGCGGCCAGACAGGGGGGTCACCCCTCCACTTT. Protein product: CASGQTGGSPLHF.

This clonotype was recorded at least ten times. This chain joins TRBV6-1 and TRBJ2-7; D may be TRBD2 (5 bases). The CDR3 spans 14 residues. Germline V CDR1 and CDR2: MNHNS, SASEGT. Trimming took off 2 bases at V and 7 bases at J, with 15 bases between the two ends. CDR3 amino acids: CASSEYTGRREQYF. In DNA, the CDR3 is TGTGCCAGCAGTGAATATACCGGCAGGAGGGAGCAGTACTTC.

This clonotype was picked up many times. The chain joins TRBV12-3 or TRBV12-4 to TRBJ2-1; D ambiguous. Trimming removed 0 bases at V and 4 bases at J, with 7 bases between. CDR3 length equals 14 residues. Written as DNA, the CDR3 is TGTGCCAGCAGTTTAGCATCATTATACAATGAGCAGTTCTTC. Its translation is CASSLASLYNEQFF.

This chain joins TRBV20-1 and TRBJ2-3; D gene ambiguous. The V gene lost 0 bases and the J gene lost 1 base, with 14 bases spanning the gap. CDR3 size: 16 residues. The germline gives CDR1 DFQATT, CDR2 SNEGSKA (reference sequence). The CDR3 coding sequence is TGCAGTGCTAGAGATTGGTCTAGAGGCGGCACAGATACGCAGTATTTT. It yields the protein CSARDWSRGGTDTQYF.

There are many counts of this clonotype. The gene calls are TRBV4-3 and TRBJ2-3, with TRBD1 matching over 9 bases. Germline V gene data show CDR1 as LGHNA and CDR2 as YSLEER. The junction had 6 bases not matched to a gene; V was cut back by 1 base and J by 7 bases. The CDR3 loop spans 15 amino acids. This chain's CDR3 is CASSQGTGELNTQYF. CDR3 coding DNA: TGCGCCAGCAGCCAAGGGACAGGGGAACTGAATACGCAGTATTTT.

Ten or more counts support this clonotype. The chain is built from TRBV6-1 and TRBJ1-5; tentative D call: TRBD1 (6 bases). From germline, CDR1 is MNHNS and CDR2 SASEGT. CDR3 length: 16 amino acids. V was pared by 1 base and J by 5 bases, with 15 bases between. Here the CDR3 DNA reads TGTGCCAGCAGTGAAGGTTGGGGGGGGCCTGATCAGCCCCAGCATTTT. This translates into CASSEGWGGPDQPQHF.